This TCR beta chain was profiled in a study of cytomegalovirus exposure and HLA in healthy donors. A remark on this clone: Its matching antigen is unknown.

Study results and limitations: Researchers left out some V segments, among them TRBV6-2 and TRBV6-3, as indistinguishable. In vitro experiments confirmed that three CMV-associated chains were specific for CMV antigens.

In the PCR, 60 Vbeta and 13 Jbeta primers were used. Per the original methods: An analysis performed later counted 70 million to 90 million unique TCR beta chains (approximately 10 million of them shared). Using immunoSEQ multiplex PCR, the repertoire was profiled, and TCRdb retains in-frame clones only, with some absent. The DNA was the basis for D and trimming; V, J and clone size are from that table. This table holds 80,000 or so clones, around three quarters found once. The CDR3 contains 10 residues. Germline lookup yields CDR1 SQVTM and CDR2 ANQGSEA. The V and J ends lost 5 bases and 5 bases respectively, with 7 bases between them.

Sequencing was carried out using PBMCs. J is TRBJ2-7 and V is TRBV29-1; D unresolved. This TCR was sampled from a man in his forties in good health and CMV-seronegative. The CDR3 DNA follows: TGCAGCGTTAAAGGGCACGAGCAGTACTTC. It encodes CSVKGHEQYF.